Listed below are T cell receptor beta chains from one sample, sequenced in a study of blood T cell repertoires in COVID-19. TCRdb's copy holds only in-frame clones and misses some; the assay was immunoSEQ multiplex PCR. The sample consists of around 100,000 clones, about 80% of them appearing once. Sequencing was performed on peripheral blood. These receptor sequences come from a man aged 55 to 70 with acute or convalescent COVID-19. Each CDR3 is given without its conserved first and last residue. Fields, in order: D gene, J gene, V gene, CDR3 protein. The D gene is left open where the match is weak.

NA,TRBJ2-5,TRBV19,ASSIEGGQETQY
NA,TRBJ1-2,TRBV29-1,SVEPFQFRENGYT
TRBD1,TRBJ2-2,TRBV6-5,ASSSTGGPGELF
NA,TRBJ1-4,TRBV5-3,ARRRRQDDNEKLF
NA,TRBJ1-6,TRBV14,ASSFREWAGHNSPLH
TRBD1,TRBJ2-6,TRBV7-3,ASSRDRENVLT
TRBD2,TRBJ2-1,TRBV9,ASSSPAGVSSYNEQF
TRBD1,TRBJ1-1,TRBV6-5,ASGTGGTEAF
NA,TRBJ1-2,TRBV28,ASSATYYGYT
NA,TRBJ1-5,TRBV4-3,ASSQEPGNQPQH
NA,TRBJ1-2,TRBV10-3,AISESGGTGSYGYT